These T cell receptor beta chains were read from a single sample in a study of Ad26.COV2.S vaccination and SARS-CoV-2 variants. TCRdb keeps only in-frame clones here, not all; method: immunoSEQ multiplex PCR. The profile shows under 400,000 clones, about nine tenths of them singletons. The sequences come from peripheral blood, collected in a trial of Ad26.COV2.S vaccine versus placebo. The receptor source for this set is a person between 18 and 59 years old who received the Ad26.COV2.S COVID-19 vaccine or a placebo. Each CDR3 is given with its conserved first and last residue. The D gene is left open where the match is weak.

j_call d_call v_call cdr3_aa
TRBJ2-7 TRBD1 TRBV6-2/TRBV6-3 CASSFVAGGFYEQYF
TRBJ2-1 TRBD2 TRBV6-1 CASSVFLTSGVNNEQFF
TRBJ1-5 NA TRBV28 CASSFRRPNQPQHF
TRBJ1-4 TRBD1 TRBV4-1 CASSHPTGGDEKLFF
TRBJ1-1 NA TRBV11-2 CASSLTGSTTEAFF
TRBJ2-3 NA TRBV7-2 CASSSAGASTDTQYF
TRBJ2-1 NA TRBV7-9 CASSLVLGGEQFF
TRBJ1-2 NA TRBV4-2 CASSLRPGPPTNYGYTF
TRBJ2-2 NA TRBV7-2 CASRRRKTYTGELFF
TRBJ2-5 TRBD2 TRBV7-2 CASSATSGRETQYF
TRBJ1-6 NA TRBV13 CASSSPGGGLRGPLHF
TRBJ1-2 NA TRBV25-1 CASSDQVGYYGYTF
TRBJ2-4 NA TRBV5-8 CASSLATGLAKNIQYF
TRBJ2-1 NA TRBV3-1/TRBV3-2 CASSQSYEQFF
TRBJ2-1 TRBD2 TRBV30 CAWSVLAGGNEQFF
TRBJ1-5 NA TRBV9 CASSVGGINQPQHF
TRBJ2-1 NA TRBV6-5 CASSQKSSYNEQFF
TRBJ1-2 NA TRBV19 CASSIRAGHSDGYTF
TRBJ1-1 NA TRBV5-8 CASRSSRRNTEAFF
TRBJ1-1 NA TRBV6-4 CASSQEQNTEAFF
TRBJ2-7 TRBD2 TRBV6-2/TRBV6-3 CASSYLGGSYEQYF
TRBJ2-7 TRBD1 TRBV6-6 CASSNLPGQGANEQYF
TRBJ2-1 NA TRBV30 CAWSRGIGYNEQFF
TRBJ2-1 NA TRBV7-2 CASTLGRSALTQFF
TRBJ1-1 NA TRBV29-1 CSVEAGLGAFF
TRBJ2-7 NA TRBV5-4 CASSLWGPSGEQYF
TRBJ1-1 NA TRBV13 CASTPWGLNTEAFF
TRBJ1-4 NA TRBV6-5 CASMRLFNEKLFF
TRBJ1-2 TRBD1 TRBV6-4 CASSDDRVNGYTF
TRBJ1-1 NA TRBV4-1 CASSQDGFKWAFF
TRBJ1-1 NA TRBV19 CASSISSTGNTEAFF
TRBJ1-3 NA TRBV5-1 CASSFAQGSRNTIYF
TRBJ1-1 NA TRBV27 CASSFRRGTEAFF
TRBJ2-3 NA TRBV5-1 CASSLGSGGNTDTQYF
TRBJ1-5 NA TRBV20-1 CSAGDRNYNQPQHF
TRBJ1-5 TRBD1 TRBV3-1/TRBV3-2 CASSQSGQNNQPQHF
TRBJ1-2 TRBD1 TRBV6-1 CASSETQWGQGVYGYTF
TRBJ2-2 NA TRBV5-6 CASSLGPSSPGELFF
TRBJ2-5 NA TRBV20-1 CSASLSGVSVGGETQYF
TRBJ2-7 NA TRBV2 CASSAEPGYEQYF
TRBJ1-3 NA TRBV9 CASSVEGWGNSGNTIYF
TRBJ1-5 TRBD1 TRBV7-8 CASSLTGALNQPQHF
TRBJ2-2 TRBD2 TRBV3-1/TRBV3-2 CASSQEVRAGVPFAGELFF
TRBJ1-1 TRBD1 TRBV19 CASSTKTGGTEAFF
TRBJ2-2 NA TRBV27 CASSSRVSGPGELFF
TRBJ2-3 NA TRBV14 CASSQDGRGDTQYF
TRBJ1-5 NA TRBV18 CASSPLGQGNQPQHF
TRBJ2-1 NA TRBV7-9 CASSLVMGMGNEQFF
TRBJ1-5 TRBD1 TRBV6-6 CASSYSDRRDIQPQHF
TRBJ1-2 NA TRBV2 CASSPNAEGYTF
TRBJ2-2 NA TRBV7-3 CASSLAGASTGELFF
TRBJ1-2 TRBD1 TRBV18 CASSTGQRYGYTF
TRBJ1-2 NA TRBV18 CASSPPGNYGYTF
TRBJ1-2 NA TRBV20-1 CSASPGLPNYGYTF
TRBJ1-6 TRBD1 TRBV6-4 CASSVTGGPLHF
TRBJ2-5 TRBD2 TRBV10-3 CAISESAGAQETQYF
TRBJ2-1 TRBD2 TRBV27 CASSLPTSGVGYEQFF
TRBJ1-5 NA TRBV2 CATRKGLGGLNLQPQHF
TRBJ1-1 TRBD1 TRBV7-2 CASSTQGVLTEAFF
TRBJ1-1 TRBD1 TRBV5-1 CASSPTWETGSNTEAFF